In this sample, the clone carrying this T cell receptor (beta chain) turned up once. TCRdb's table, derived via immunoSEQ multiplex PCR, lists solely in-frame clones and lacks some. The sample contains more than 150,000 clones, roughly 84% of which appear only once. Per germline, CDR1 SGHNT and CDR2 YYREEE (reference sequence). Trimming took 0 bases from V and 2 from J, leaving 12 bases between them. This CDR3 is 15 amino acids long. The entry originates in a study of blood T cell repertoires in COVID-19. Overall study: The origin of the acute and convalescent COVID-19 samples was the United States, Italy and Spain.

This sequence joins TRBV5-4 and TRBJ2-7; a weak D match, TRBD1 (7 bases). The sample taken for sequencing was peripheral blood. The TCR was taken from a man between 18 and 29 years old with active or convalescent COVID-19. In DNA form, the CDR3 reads TGTGCCAGCAGCTTGGACAGGGGACTCGCCTACGAGCAGTACTTC. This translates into CASSLDRGLAYEQYF.